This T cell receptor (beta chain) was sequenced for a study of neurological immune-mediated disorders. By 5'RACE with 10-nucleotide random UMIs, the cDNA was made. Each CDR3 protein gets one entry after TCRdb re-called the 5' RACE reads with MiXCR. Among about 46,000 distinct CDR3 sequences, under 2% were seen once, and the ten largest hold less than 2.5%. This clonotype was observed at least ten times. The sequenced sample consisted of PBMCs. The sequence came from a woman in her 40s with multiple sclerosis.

CDR3 nucleotides: TGCGCCAGCAGCTTGAGCATAGCGGCTAACACCGGGGAGCTGTTTTTT. Encoded protein: CASSLSIAANTGELFF. J is TRBJ2-2 and V is TRBV5-1; maybe TRBD2 (6 bases). Deletions cut 1 base from V and 2 bases from J, with 12 bases between. This CDR3 is 16 amino acids long. Germline-derived CDR1 and CDR2 are SGHRS and YFSETQ.